The clone carrying this TCR beta chain appeared a single time. Its matching antigen is unknown. Using its own MiXCR run on the reads, TCRdb lists one record per CDR3 protein. The sample comprises 570,000 or so distinct CDR3 sequences, under 45% of which are singletons, and 40% to 60% rests with the top ten. The data originate from a study of T cell repertoires in cytomegalovirus infection. At the level of the study: CMV epitopes that were recently identified and HLA-C-restricted were used alongside well-studied HLA-B-restricted ones. An indication of both CMV infection and matching HLA type came from public TCR beta signatures. Findings and caveats of the study: The ex vivo response was dominated by HLA-C-restricted CMV-specific TCR beta clonotypes. Frequencies of public TCR beta families were cumulated, and this identified carriers of CMV plus the relevant HLA.

This TCR derives from a human donor in good health (CMV status not recorded). Some clones in this sample may be carry-over from other donors' samples. Sample: cultured PBMCs, taken from culture after CMV antigen stimulation.

CDR3 region: CATSRDSGQGYEQYF. The CDR3 DNA reads TGTGCCACCAGCAGAGATAGCGGACAGGGTTACGAGCAGTACTTC. V usage is TRBV15 and J usage is TRBJ2-7; 8 bases match TRBD1. J was trimmed by 4 bases and V by 0 bases; bases with no gene match: 5. The CDR3 covers 15 residues. The germline CDR1 and CDR2 sequences are LNHNV and YYDKDF (reference sequence). The full variable domain, with the rest looked up from reference TRBV15 and TRBJ2-7, is DAMVIQNPRYQVTQFGKPVTLSCSQTLNHNVMYWYQQKSSQAPKLLFHYYDKDFNNEADTPDNFQSRRPNTSFCFLDIRSPGLGDTAMYLCATSRDSGQGYEQYFGPGTRLTVT.